The source of this T cell receptor (beta chain) is a study of blood T cell repertoires in COVID-19. Study information: Sites across the United States, Italy and Spain contributed samples from acute and convalescent COVID-19. Sources were T cells, B-cell-depleted T cells, or PBMCs; the material itself was cDNA or gDNA.

This CDR3 is 15 amino acids long. The germline V and J ends were trimmed by 3 bases and 0 bases, with 12 bases remaining between them. In germline, CDR1 is SGHNT, CDR2 YYREEE (reference sequence). Clinical history as reported by participants underpinned cohort assignment. Per the original methods: The authors estimated nucleated cell counts from reference gene primer amplification. The method was immunoSEQ multiplex PCR; TCRdb's version includes in-frame clones alone and lacks a portion of them. Clone size and the V and J calls come from that table; the DNA yielded D and trimming. This table holds 200,000 to 300,000 clones, nearly 90% found once.

The chain employs TRBV5-4 and TRBJ1-2; weak D call: TRBD1 (5 bases). The sample comprised PBMCs or T cells enriched from blood (not recorded which). This receptor was obtained from a woman between 25 and 40 years old with acute COVID-19. The CDR3 DNA is TGTGCCAGCAGCTGGGGGACGGGAGCTAACTATGGCTACACCTTC. Translated: CASSWGTGANYGYTF.